This T cell receptor beta chain comes out of a study of T cell responses to AZD1222 COVID-19 vaccine. General study points: Samples come after the peak T cell response, not at day 14. Regions 160-218 and 743-854 held dominance among vaccine-associated CD4 TCRs, which spanned spike.

Remarks on this clone: Its antigen remains unknown.

Trimming removed 8 bases from V and 6 bases from J, with 8 bases in between. The length of the CDR3 is 12 residues. Germline V gives CDR1 MNHEY, CDR2 SVGAGI. Repertoires were generated with immunoSEQ multiplex PCR, while TCRdb's copy carries only in-frame clones and drops some. The sample records 100,000 or so clones, about nine tenths being singletons. The V call is TRBV6-5, the J call TRBJ1-6, with unresolved D. The clonotype comes from an adult in good health. The sample in question was peripheral blood, obtained on day 0 of AZD1222 vaccination. The CDR3 loop reads CASGRTNSPLHF. The CDR3 DNA follows: TGTGCCAGCGGACGGACTAATTCACCCCTCCACTTT.